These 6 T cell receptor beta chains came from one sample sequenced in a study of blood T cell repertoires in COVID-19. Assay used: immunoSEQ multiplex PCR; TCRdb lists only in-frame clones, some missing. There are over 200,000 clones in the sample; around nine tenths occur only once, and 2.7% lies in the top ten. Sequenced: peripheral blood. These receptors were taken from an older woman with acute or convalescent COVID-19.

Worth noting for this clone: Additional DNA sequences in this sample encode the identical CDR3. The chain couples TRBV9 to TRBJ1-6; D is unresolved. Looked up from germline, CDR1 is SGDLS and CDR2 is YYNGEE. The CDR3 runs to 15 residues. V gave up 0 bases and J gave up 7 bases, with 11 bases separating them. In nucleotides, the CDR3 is TGTGCCAGCAGCGTAGCGGGTGACCCGAATTCACCCCTCCACTTT. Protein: CASSVAGDPNSPLHF.

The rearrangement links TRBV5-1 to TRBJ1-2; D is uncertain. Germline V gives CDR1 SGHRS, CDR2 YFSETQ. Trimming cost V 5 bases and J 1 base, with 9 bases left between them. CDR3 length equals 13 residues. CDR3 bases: TGCGCCAGCAGTCCCCCGGGTAACTATGGCTACACCTTC. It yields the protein CASSPPGNYGYTF.

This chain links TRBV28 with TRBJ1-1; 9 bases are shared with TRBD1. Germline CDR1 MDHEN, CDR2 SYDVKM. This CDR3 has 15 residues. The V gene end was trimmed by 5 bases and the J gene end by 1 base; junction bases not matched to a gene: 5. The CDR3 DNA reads TGTGCCAGCAGTCCACAGGGGGCCCAGAACACTGAAGCTTTCTTT. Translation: CASSPQGAQNTEAFF.

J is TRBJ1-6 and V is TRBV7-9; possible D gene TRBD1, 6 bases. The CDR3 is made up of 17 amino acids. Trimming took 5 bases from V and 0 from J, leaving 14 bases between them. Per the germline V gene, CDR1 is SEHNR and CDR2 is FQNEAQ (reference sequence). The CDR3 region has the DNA TGTGCCAGCAGCGGGGGAGGGGGAAGCTCCTATAATTCACCCCTCCACTTT. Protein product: CASSGGGGSSYNSPLHF.

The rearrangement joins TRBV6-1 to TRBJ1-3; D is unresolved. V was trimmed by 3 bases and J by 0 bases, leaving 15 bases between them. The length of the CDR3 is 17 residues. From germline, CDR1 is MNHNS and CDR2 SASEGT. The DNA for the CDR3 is TGTGCCAGCAGTGACCAACGCGCAGGATTCTCTGGAAACACCATATATTTT. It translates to CASSDQRAGFSGNTIYF.

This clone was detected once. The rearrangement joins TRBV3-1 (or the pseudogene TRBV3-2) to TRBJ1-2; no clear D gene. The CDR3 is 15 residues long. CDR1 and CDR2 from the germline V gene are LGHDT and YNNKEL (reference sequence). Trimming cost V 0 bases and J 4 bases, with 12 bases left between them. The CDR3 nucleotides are TGTGCCAGCAGCCAAGATAGCCAGCTTAGCTATGGCTACACCTTC. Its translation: CASSQDSQLSYGYTF.